This TCR beta chain comes out of a study of cytomegalovirus exposure and HLA in healthy donors. The ends were cut back, 8 bases at V and 0 bases at J, with 17 bases in the middle. The CDR3 runs 15 residues. In germline, CDR1 is WNHNN, CDR2 SYGVQD (reference sequence). 60 Vbeta and 13 Jbeta primers were used in PCR. Method: immunoSEQ multiplex PCR; TCRdb's copy keeps in-frame clones and lacks some. Across some 48,000 clones, the top ten clones capture about 25% of the sample. As regards this clone: The antigen remains undetermined.

Study outcomes and limitations: Accounts indicate the classifier identified cytomegalovirus status with strong specificity and sensitivity. When analyzed later, a missense DCLRE1C variant was found to be linked to TCR beta V- and J-gene trimming.

The chain employs TRBV10-1 and TRBJ2-7; D might be TRBD2 (6 bases). The sample comprised PBMCs. This sequence originates from a man in his forties or fifties in good health and CMV-seropositive. CDR3 DNA: TGCGCCAGCCGCCTCGGGACTGCTGGCTCCTACGAGCAGTACTTC. The encoded protein is CASRLGTAGSYEQYF.